The sequence of this T cell receptor beta chain was determined in a study of blood T cell repertoires in COVID-19. Study-wide background: Researchers got acute and convalescent COVID-19 samples from the United States, Italy and Spain. In each case, the material was cDNA or gDNA derived from T cells, B-cell-depleted T cells, or PBMCs.

Enrolment of Seattle patients took place during active infection, and they were followed longitudinally. Original processing methods: Amplification of reference gene primers was used by the study to estimate nucleated cell counts. TCRdb keeps only in-frame clones here, not all; method: immunoSEQ multiplex PCR. D and trimming come from the DNA, and the V and J calls and clone size come from that table. The data show 200,000 to 300,000 clones, more than 85% seen once. The length of the CDR3 is 12 residues. CDR1 is MNHNY and CDR2 is SVGAGI in the germline V gene (reference sequence). After removal of 7 bases from V and 3 bases from J, the junction contained 1 base not matched to a gene.

The gene calls are TRBV6-6 and TRBJ1-2; TRBD1 aligns across 8 bases. The sample was peripheral blood. This receptor was taken from a person aged 18 to 30 with COVID-19, enrolled during active disease. This CDR3 reads CASKQGDYGYTF. CDR3 in DNA: TGTGCCAGCAAACAGGGGGACTATGGCTACACCTTC.